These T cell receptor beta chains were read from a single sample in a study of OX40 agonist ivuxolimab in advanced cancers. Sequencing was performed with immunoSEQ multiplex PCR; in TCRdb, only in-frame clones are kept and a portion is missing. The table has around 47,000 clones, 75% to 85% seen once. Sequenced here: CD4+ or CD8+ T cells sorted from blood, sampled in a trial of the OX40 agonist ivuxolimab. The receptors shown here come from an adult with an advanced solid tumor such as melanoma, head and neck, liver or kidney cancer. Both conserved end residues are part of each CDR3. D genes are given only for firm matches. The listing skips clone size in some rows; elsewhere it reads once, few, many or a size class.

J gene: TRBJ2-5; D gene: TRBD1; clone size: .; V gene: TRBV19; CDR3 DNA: TGTGCCAGTAGTATGACAGGGGGCCTTGAGACCCAGTACTTC; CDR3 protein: CASSMTGGLETQYF
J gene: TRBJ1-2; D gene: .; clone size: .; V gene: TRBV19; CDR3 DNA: TGTGCCAGTAGCCTCAGCCTGAACGGGGGTGGCTACACCTTC; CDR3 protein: CASSLSLNGGGYTF
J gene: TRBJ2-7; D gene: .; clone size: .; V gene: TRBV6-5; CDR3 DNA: TGTGCCAGCAGTTACGGGATCGGGTCCTACGAGCAGTACTTC; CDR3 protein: CASSYGIGSYEQYF
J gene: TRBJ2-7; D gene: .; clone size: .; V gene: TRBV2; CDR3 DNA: TGTGCCAGCAGTTGGGAGTTCGAGCAGTACTTC; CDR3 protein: CASSWEFEQYF
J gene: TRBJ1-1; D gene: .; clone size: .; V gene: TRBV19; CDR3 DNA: TGTGCCAGTAGTCCCGGGAACAGGGTGGGAGCTTTCTTT; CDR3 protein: CASSPGNRVGAFF
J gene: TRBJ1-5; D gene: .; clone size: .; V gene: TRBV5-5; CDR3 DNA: TGTGCCAGCAGCTTGCAGAGGAATCAGCCCCAGCATTTT; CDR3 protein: CASSLQRNQPQHF
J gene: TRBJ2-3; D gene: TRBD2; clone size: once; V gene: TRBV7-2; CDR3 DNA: TGTGCCAGCAGCTTAGCGAGCGGGGGCGCCAGAGTAGATACGCAGTATTTT; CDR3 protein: CASSLASGGARVDTQYF
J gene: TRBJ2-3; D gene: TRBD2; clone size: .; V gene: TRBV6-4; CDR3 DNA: TGTGCCAGCAGAAGGAGCGGGGGTTCGGATACGCAGTATTTT; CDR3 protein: CASRRSGGSDTQYF
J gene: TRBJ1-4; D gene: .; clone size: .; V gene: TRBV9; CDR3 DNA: TGTGCCAGCAGCGTAGAGCCAGGGGTTGGTGAAAAACTGTTTTTT; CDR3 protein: CASSVEPGVGEKLFF
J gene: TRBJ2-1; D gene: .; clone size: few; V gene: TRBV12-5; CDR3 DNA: TGTGCTAGTGGTTTGGTACAGGGATCCTACAATGAGCAGTTCTTC; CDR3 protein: CASGLVQGSYNEQFF
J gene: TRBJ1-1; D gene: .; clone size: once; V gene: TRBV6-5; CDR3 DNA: TGTGCCAGCACCCCAGGACCGGGGAACACTGAAGCTTTCTTT; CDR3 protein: CASTPGPGNTEAFF
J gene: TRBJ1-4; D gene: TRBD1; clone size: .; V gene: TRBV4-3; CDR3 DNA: TGCGCCAGCAGCCAAGGCGGACAGGGAGGGGAAAAACTGTTTTTT; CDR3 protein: CASSQGGQGGEKLFF
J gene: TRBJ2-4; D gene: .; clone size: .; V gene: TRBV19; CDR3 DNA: TGTGCCAGTACCGGACAGGCCAAAAACATTCAGTACTTC; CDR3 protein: CASTGQAKNIQYF
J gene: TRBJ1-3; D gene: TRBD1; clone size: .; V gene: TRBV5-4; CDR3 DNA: TGTGCCAGCAGCCCATCGACAGGGAAGGCAAACACCATATATTTT; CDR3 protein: CASSPSTGKANTIYF
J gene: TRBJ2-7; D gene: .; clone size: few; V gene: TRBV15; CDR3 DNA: TGTGCCACCAGCAGAGAGATGGCGGCGGGCGAGCAGTACTTC; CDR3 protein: CATSREMAAGEQYF
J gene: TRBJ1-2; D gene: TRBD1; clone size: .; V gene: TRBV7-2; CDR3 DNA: TGTGCCAGCAGCCGCCAAGGACAGGGACTAGGTGGCTACACCTTC; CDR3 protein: CASSRQGQGLGGYTF
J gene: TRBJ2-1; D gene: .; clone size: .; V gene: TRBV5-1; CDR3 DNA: TGCGCCAGCAGTCCGCAGCCCCGCGGGCGAACCTACAATGAGCAGTTCTTC; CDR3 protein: CASSPQPRGRTYNEQFF
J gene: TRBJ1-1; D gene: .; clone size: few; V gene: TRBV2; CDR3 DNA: TGTGCCAGCAAGGGACCCCGACATCCCACGAACACTGAAGCTTTCTTT; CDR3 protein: CASKGPRHPTNTEAFF
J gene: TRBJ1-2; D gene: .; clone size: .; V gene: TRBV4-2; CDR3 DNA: TGTGCCAGCAGCCAAGACCTAAATGGCCGGACAGCAACCTATGGCTACACCTTC; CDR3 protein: CASSQDLNGRTATYGYTF
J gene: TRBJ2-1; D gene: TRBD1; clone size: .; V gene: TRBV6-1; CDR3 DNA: TGTGCCAGCAGTGCCCAAATAGGACAGGGAGAACGGTTCTTC; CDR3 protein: CASSAQIGQGERFF
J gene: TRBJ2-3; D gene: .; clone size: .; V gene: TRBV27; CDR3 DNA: TGTGCCAGCAGTGGGTACACCGCAGATACGCAGTATTTT; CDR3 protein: CASSGYTADTQYF
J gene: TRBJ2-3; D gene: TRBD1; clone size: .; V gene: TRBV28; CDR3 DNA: TGTGCCAGCAGTTTCAGGGGGCGGGATACGCAGTATTTT; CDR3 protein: CASSFRGRDTQYF
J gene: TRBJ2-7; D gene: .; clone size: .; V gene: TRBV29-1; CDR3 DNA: TGCAGCGTTGAAGGAGCAACCTACGAGCAGTACTTC; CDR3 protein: CSVEGATYEQYF
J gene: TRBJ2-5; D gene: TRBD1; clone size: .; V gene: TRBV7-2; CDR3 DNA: TGTGCCAGCAGCTTGGACAGGGAGACCCAGTACTTC; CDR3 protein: CASSLDRETQYF
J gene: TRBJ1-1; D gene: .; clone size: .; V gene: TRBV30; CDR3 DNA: TGTGCCTGGACCAGGGTTTCGAACACTGAAGCTTTCTTT; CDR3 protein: CAWTRVSNTEAFF
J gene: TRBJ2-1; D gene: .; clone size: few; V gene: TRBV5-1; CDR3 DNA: TGCGCCAGCAGCTTGTTTTTCGGGAGTAGTGGCAATGAGCAGTTCTTC; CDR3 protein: CASSLFFGSSGNEQFF
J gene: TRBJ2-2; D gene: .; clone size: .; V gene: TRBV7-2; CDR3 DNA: TGTGCCAGCAGCCGGGCCGGGGCGAACACCGGGGAGCTGTTTTTT; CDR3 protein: CASSRAGANTGELFF
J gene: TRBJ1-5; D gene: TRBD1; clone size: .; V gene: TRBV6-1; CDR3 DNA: TGTGCCAGCAGTGAAGCGCGGACAGGGGGGAATCAGCCCCAGCATTTT; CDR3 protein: CASSEARTGGNQPQHF
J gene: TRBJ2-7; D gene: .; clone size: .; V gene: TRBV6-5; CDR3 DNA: TGTGCCAGCAGTTCGACTGAGGGGGAGTACTTC; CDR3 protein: CASSSTEGEYF
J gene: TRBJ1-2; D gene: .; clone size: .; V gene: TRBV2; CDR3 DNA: TGTGCCAGCAGGTGGGGACAAAACTATGGCTACACCTTC; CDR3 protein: CASRWGQNYGYTF
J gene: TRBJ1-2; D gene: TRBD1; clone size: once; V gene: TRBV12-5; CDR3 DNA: TGTGCTAGTGCTTCAGGGGGACGGGCTAACTATGGCTACACCTTC; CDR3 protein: CASASGGRANYGYTF
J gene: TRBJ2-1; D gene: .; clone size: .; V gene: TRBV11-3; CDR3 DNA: TGTGCCAGCAGCTTAGACGGACTGAGGGATGAGCAGTTCTTC; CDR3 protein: CASSLDGLRDEQFF
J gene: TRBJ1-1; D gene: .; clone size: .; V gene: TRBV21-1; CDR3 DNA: TGTGCCAGCAGCAGAAATATGCTACCAATTCGCACTGAAGCTTTCTTT; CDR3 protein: CASSRNMLPIRTEAFF
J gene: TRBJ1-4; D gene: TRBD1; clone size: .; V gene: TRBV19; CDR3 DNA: TGTGCCAGTAGTCCGGGACAGAGTAATGAAAAACTGTTTTTT; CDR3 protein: CASSPGQSNEKLFF
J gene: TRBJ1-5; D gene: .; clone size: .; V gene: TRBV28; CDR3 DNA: TGTGCCAGCAGTCCCTTAGAGCGCAATCAGCCCCAGCATTTT; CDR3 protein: CASSPLERNQPQHF
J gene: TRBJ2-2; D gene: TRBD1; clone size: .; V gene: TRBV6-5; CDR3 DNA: TGTGCCAGCAGTTACGACAGGGGTCCCAACACCGGGGAGCTGTTTTTT; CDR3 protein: CASSYDRGPNTGELFF
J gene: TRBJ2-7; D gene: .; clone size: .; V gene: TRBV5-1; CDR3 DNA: TGCGCCAGCAGCTTGAGGCCAGGGTCATCTCGGGAGCAGTACTTC; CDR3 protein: CASSLRPGSSREQYF
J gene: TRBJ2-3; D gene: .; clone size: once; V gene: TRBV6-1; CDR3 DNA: TGTGCCAGCAGTGAATTGCTAGCTAGCACAGATACGCAGTATTTT; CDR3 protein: CASSELLASTDTQYF
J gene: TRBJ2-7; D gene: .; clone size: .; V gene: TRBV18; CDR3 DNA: TGTGCCAGCTCACCAAGTACTCCCAACGAGCAGTACTTC; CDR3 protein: CASSPSTPNEQYF
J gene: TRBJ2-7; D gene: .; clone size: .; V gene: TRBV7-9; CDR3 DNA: TGTGCCAGCAGCTTAGTGGGACGAAACTACGAGCAGTACTTC; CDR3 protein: CASSLVGRNYEQYF
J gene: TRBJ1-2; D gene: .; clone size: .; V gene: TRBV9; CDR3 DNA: TGTGCCAGCAGCGTAGGATGGGGTTATGGCTACACCTTC; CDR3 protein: CASSVGWGYGYTF
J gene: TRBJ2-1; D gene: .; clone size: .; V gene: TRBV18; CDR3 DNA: TGTGCCAGCTCACAGACTAGTCGGGCCGACAATGAGCAGTTCTTC; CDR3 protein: CASSQTSRADNEQFF
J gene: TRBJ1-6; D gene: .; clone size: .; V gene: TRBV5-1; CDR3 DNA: TGCGCCAGCAGCTTGTCCGGGAGAGGAGGTAATTCACCCCTCCACTTT; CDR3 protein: CASSLSGRGGNSPLHF